Listed below are T cell receptor beta chains from one sample, sequenced in a study of blood T cell repertoires in COVID-19. Using immunoSEQ multiplex PCR, the repertoire was profiled, and TCRdb retains in-frame clones only, with some absent. Of under 200,000 clones detected, 70% to 90% appear once; the ten largest clones hold 2.5%. The sequenced material came from peripheral blood. The origin of the receptors is a middle-aged man with active or convalescent COVID-19. Both conserved end residues are part of each CDR3. D genes are given only for firm matches. Size values are once, few and many counts, or a class for expanded clones, and some rows have none.

V	D	size	J	CDR3	DNA
TRBV5-5	TRBD1	-	TRBJ1-1	CASSRQGARIGMEAFF	TGTGCCAGCAGCCGACAGGGGGCGCGAATCGGTATGGAGGCTTTCTTT
TRBV4-1	-	-	TRBJ2-7	CASSPTAYDEQYF	TGCGCCAGCAGCCCCACCGCGTATGACGAGCAGTACTTC
TRBV7-2	-	-	TRBJ1-6	CAGNEGQGNSPLHF	TGTGCCGGGAACGAGGGACAAGGGAATTCACCCCTCCACTTT
TRBV6-5	TRBD1	-	TRBJ1-5	CASTEGAGEGPQHF	TGTGCCAGCACCGAGGGGGCTGGTGAAGGGCCCCAGCATTTT
TRBV18	-	-	TRBJ2-5	CATSAGVQETQYF	TGTGCCACCTCCGCAGGGGTACAAGAGACCCAGTACTTC
TRBV19	-	-	TRBJ2-3	CASSIGVQGGNTQYF	TGTGCCAGTAGTATTGGGGTCCAGGGCGGAAATACGCAGTATTTT
TRBV6-5	TRBD1	-	TRBJ1-2	CASSQQGARGYTF	TGTGCCAGCAGCCAACAGGGGGCGCGTGGCTACACCTTC
TRBV30	TRBD1	-	TRBJ1-2	CAWREPPKDRQVIWIYGYTF	TGTGCCTGGAGAGAACCCCCCAAGGACAGGCAAGTGATTTGGATCTATGGCTACACCTTC
TRBV4-1	-	few	TRBJ2-7	CASSQAQGYEQYF	TGCGCCAGCAGCCAAGCGCAGGGCTACGAGCAGTACTTC
TRBV2	-	-	TRBJ2-7	CASSDGQGGDSYEQYF	TGTGCCAGCAGCGACGGGCAAGGAGGGGACTCCTACGAGCAGTACTTC
TRBV4-1	-	-	TRBJ1-2	CASSQDGVWSRGHYGYTF	TGCGCCAGCAGCCAAGATGGGGTCTGGAGCAGGGGACACTATGGCTACACCTTC
TRBV27	TRBD1	-	TRBJ1-6	CASRHRDRVANSPLHF	TGTGCCAGCAGGCATCGTGACAGGGTGGCAAATTCACCCCTCCACTTT
TRBV14	-	-	TRBJ1-2	CASSRGGGRYGYTF	TGTGCCAGCAGTCGTGGGGGAGGGCGGTATGGCTACACCTTC
TRBV28	-	-	TRBJ2-1	CASSLWPRTVDLGIQFF	TGTGCCAGCAGTTTATGGCCCCGGACTGTGGACTTGGGGATACAGTTCTTC
TRBV20-1	-	once	TRBJ1-1	CSASLQNTEAFF	TGCAGTGCTAGTTTACAGAACACTGAAGCTTTCTTT
TRBV6-1	TRBD2	-	TRBJ2-3	CASSDLRGGLDTQYF	TGTGCCAGCAGTGATTTGCGGGGGGGCTTGGATACGCAGTATTTT
TRBV30	-	-	TRBJ1-4	CAWSVFGGVNEKLFF	TGTGCCTGGAGTGTTTTCGGCGGGGTAAATGAAAAACTGTTTTTT
TRBV27	TRBD2	once	TRBJ2-3	CASSFSGGLDTQYF	TGTGCCAGCAGTTTTTCGGGGGGGCTAGATACGCAGTATTTT
TRBV11-2	-	-	TRBJ2-7	CASSLVQGYEQYF	TGTGCCAGCAGCTTAGTCCAGGGGTACGAGCAGTACTTC
TRBV7-9	-	-	TRBJ1-6	CASSPPGGRSYNSPLHF	TGTGCCAGCAGCCCGCCGGGAGGTCGCTCCTATAATTCACCCCTCCACTTT
TRBV6-5	-	-	TRBJ1-5	CASSYDRNSNQPQHF	TGTGCCAGCAGTTACGACAGAAATAGCAATCAGCCCCAGCATTTT
TRBV24-1	-	-	TRBJ2-3	CATSDLGQQKDTQYF	TGTGCCACCAGTGATTTAGGACAGCAAAAAGATACGCAGTATTTT
TRBV12-2	-	-	TRBJ1-6	CASRFHGTGDREPLHF	TGTGCAAGTCGCTTCCACGGGACAGGGGATCGGGAACCCCTCCACTTT
TRBV6-2/TRBV6-3	TRBD1	-	TRBJ2-7	CASSPGTATYEQYF	TGTGCCAGCAGCCCTGGGACAGCTACCTACGAGCAGTACTTC
TRBV4-3	-	-	TRBJ1-3	CASSQDQGRSGNTIYF	TGCGCCAGCAGCCAAGACCAGGGCCGGTCTGGAAACACCATATATTTT
TRBV15	-	once	TRBJ1-5	CATSRDFQTAQPQHF	TGTGCCACCAGCAGAGATTTCCAGACAGCGCAGCCCCAGCATTTT
TRBV6-5	-	-	TRBJ2-2	CASSYSTRPTGELFF	TGTGCCAGCAGTTACTCGACACGGCCCACCGGGGAGCTGTTTTTT
TRBV5-1	-	-	TRBJ1-2	CASSLASGEGGYTF	TGCGCCAGCAGCTTGGCCTCAGGGGAGGGCGGCTACACCTTC
TRBV7-8	TRBD1	-	TRBJ1-2	CASRDQGTGGYGYTF	TGTGCCAGCAGGGATCAGGGGACAGGGGGGTACGGCTACACCTTC
TRBV7-6	-	-	TRBJ1-6	CASSPNSSSPLHF	TGTGCCAGCAGCCCTAACAGTTCTTCACCCCTCCACTTT
TRBV9	TRBD1	-	TRBJ1-3	CASSVKQRTGGNTIYF	TGTGCCAGCAGCGTAAAACAGCGGACAGGTGGAAACACCATATATTTT
TRBV5-1	TRBD1	-	TRBJ1-1	CASSPGDRGAFF	TGCGCCAGCAGCCCTGGGGACAGGGGGGCTTTCTTT
TRBV10-1	-	few	TRBJ2-5	CASSAARGTQYF	TGCGCCAGCAGTGCGGCCAGGGGGACCCAGTACTTC
TRBV9	-	-	TRBJ1-1	CASSGRETEAFF	TGTGCCAGCAGCGGGAGGGAGACTGAAGCTTTCTTT
TRBV2	-	-	TRBJ1-3	CASSELGLGNTIYF	TGTGCCAGCAGTGAACTGGGGCTGGGAAACACCATATATTTT
TRBV10-2	TRBD1	few	TRBJ2-3	CASRDRGADTQYF	TGCGCCAGCAGGGACAGGGGCGCAGATACGCAGTATTTT
TRBV19	-	few	TRBJ1-1	CASSEVTNTEAFF	TGTGCCAGTAGCGAAGTAACAAACACTGAAGCTTTCTTT
TRBV4-3	-	-	TRBJ1-3	CASSQGRGSSGNTIYF	TGCGCCAGCAGCCAAGGCCGCGGGTCCTCTGGAAACACCATATATTTT
TRBV2	TRBD1	-	TRBJ2-2	CASSVTGRTGELFF	TGCGCCAGCAGTGTGACAGGGAGAACCGGGGAGCTGTTTTTT
TRBV5-3	-	-	TRBJ1-4	CARSSGGGSNEKLFF	TGTGCCAGAAGCTCGGGGGGCGGCTCTAATGAAAAACTGTTTTTT
TRBV7-3	-	-	TRBJ2-3	CASSPNLVGGTQYF	TGTGCCAGCAGCCCCAATTTAGTCGGCGGTACGCAGTATTTT
TRBV4-2	TRBD1	-	TRBJ1-2	CASSQGGQGVYYDYGYTF	TGTGCCAGCAGCCAGGGGGGACAGGGGGTTTACTATGACTATGGCTACACCTTC
TRBV27	TRBD1	-	TRBJ2-7	CASSLGGQGGEQYF	TGTGCCAGCAGTTTAGGGGGACAGGGGGGCGAGCAGTACTTC
TRBV9	TRBD1	-	TRBJ1-4	CASSVAGGSNEKLFF	TGTGCCAGCAGCGTAGCAGGGGGCTCTAATGAAAAACTGTTTTTT
TRBV4-2	-	-	TRBJ2-3	CASSQQFGQGSTDTQYF	TGTGCCAGCAGCCAACAATTCGGCCAGGGAAGCACAGATACGCAGTATTTT
TRBV6-2/TRBV6-3	TRBD2	-	TRBJ2-1	CASSPLLAGGLNEQFF	TGTGCCAGCAGTCCCCTTCTAGCGGGGGGGTTGAATGAGCAGTTCTTC
TRBV27	-	-	TRBJ1-5	CASSLLGSQPQHF	TGTGCCAGCAGTTTATTGGGCTCCCAGCCCCAGCATTTT
TRBV6-2/TRBV6-3	-	-	TRBJ1-2	CASSKTAYGYTF	TGTGCCAGCAGTAAGACAGCGTATGGCTACACCTTC
TRBV6-5	-	few	TRBJ1-2	CASSMGTGYYILTF	TGTGCCAGCAGCATGGGCACAGGGTATTATATCCTCACCTTC
TRBV19	TRBD1	-	TRBJ1-6	CASSTIAGGESPLHF	TGTGCCAGTAGTACCATCGCAGGGGGTGAGTCACCCCTCCACTTT
TRBV28	-	-	TRBJ1-1	CASSWQFTEAFF	TGTGCCAGCAGTTGGCAGTTCACTGAAGCTTTCTTT